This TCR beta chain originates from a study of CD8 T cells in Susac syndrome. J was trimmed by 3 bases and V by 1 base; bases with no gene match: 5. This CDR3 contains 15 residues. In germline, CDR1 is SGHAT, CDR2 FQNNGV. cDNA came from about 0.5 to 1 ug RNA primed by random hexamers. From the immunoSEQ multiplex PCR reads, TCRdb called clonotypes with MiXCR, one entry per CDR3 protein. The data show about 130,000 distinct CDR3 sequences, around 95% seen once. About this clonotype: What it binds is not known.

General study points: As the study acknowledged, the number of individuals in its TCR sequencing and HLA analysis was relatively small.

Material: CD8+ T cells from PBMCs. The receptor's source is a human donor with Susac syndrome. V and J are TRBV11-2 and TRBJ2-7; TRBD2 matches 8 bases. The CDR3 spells CASSLVSGSFYEQYF. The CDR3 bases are TGTGCCAGCAGCTTAGTGAGCGGGAGTTTCTACGAGCAGTACTTC.